This T cell receptor beta chain stems from a study of blood T cell repertoires in COVID-19. As for the study in general: Donors in the United States, Italy and Spain gave samples during acute or convalescent COVID-19. Sources were T cells, B-cell-depleted T cells, or PBMCs; the material itself was cDNA or gDNA.

Authors' processing steps: Estimation of nucleated cell counts was performed using reference gene primer amplification. Profiling relied on immunoSEQ multiplex PCR, and the TCRdb table lists in-frame clones only, not all of them. V and J calls plus clone size are reproduced from that table; the DNA served to infer D and trimming. The sample has around 220,000 clones; about 88% are singletons. The germline V gene encodes CDR1 MGHRA and CDR2 YSYEKL. The ends were cut back, 1 base at V and 0 bases at J, with 7 bases in the middle. The CDR3 totals 15 residues. The receptor was isolated from a woman in her thirties or forties who had recovered from COVID-19. Sample: peripheral blood. The chain combines TRBV4-1 with TRBJ2-1; tentative D call: TRBD2 (6 bases). DNA for the CDR3: TGCGCCAGCAGCCAAGCCGGGAGCTCCTACAATGAGCAGTTCTTC. Protein sequence: CASSQAGSSYNEQFF.